This paragraph reports one TCR beta chain. The target antigen is unknown. Repertoires were generated with immunoSEQ multiplex PCR, while TCRdb's copy carries only in-frame clones and drops some. The data contain some 52,000 clones, roughly nine tenths of them singletons. The V gene lost 5 bases and the J gene lost 0 bases, with 10 bases spanning the gap. CDR1 and CDR2 (germline): LNHDA, SQIVND (reference sequence). The CDR3 covers 14 residues. The data were taken from a study of a mutant IDH1 vaccine in newly diagnosed glioma. Across the study: The vaccination schedule gave patients eight doses in weeks 1, 3, 5, 7, 11, 15, 19 and 23. Vaccination was launched 4-6 weeks after radiotherapy alone, or with temozolomide cycles. Those enrolled had earlier been treated with radiotherapy, temozolomide, or both, mostly both.

Sample time point: week 11, during vaccination. A single vaccine dose contained 300 ug of mutant IDH1 20-mer peptide, and topical imiquimod was used with it. V and J are TRBV19 and TRBJ1-1; D gene unclear. The sample here was PBMCs, taken from a glioma patient whose treatment included an IDH1 peptide vaccine. The clonotype comes from a man aged 50 or older with glioma. CDR3 residues: CASSSPHMNTEAFF. The CDR3, as DNA: TGTGCCAGTAGTTCCCCGCACATGAACACTGAAGCTTTCTTT. Full variable domain (missing parts from reference TRBV19 and TRBJ1-1): DGGITQSPKYLFRKEGQNVTLSCEQNLNHDAMYWYRQDPGQGLRLIYYSQIVNDFQKGDIAEGYSVSREKKESFPLTVTSAQKNPTAFYLCASSSPHMNTEAFFGQGTRLTVV.